A selection of T cell receptor beta chains follows, all from one sample in a study of a mutant IDH1 vaccine in newly diagnosed glioma. These receptors lack a known antigen. Libraries were prepared by immunoSEQ multiplex PCR; TCRdb keeps only in-frame clonotypes and omits some of them. This table has some 20,000 clones, around 82% appearing once. The source material was PBMCs, sampled from a glioma patient whose treatment included an IDH1 peptide vaccine. These receptors all stem from a man between 40 and 49 years old with glioma. The CDR3 runs from the conserved cysteine through the conserved F or W. The D gene is left open where the match is weak. Where a row states a size, it is once, few, many or the class of an expanded clone; other rows omit it.

v_call,clone_size,j_call,d_call,cdr3_nt,cdr3_aa
TRBV10-3,.,TRBJ2-7,.,TGTGCCAGTGGAGGGCTAAATATCTACGAGCAGTACTTC,CASGGLNIYEQYF
TRBV11-2,.,TRBJ2-6,.,TGTGCCAGCAGCTTAGATCGAGGGGCCAACGTCCTGACTTTC,CASSLDRGANVLTF
TRBV18,.,TRBJ2-1,.,TGTGCCAGTCGAGGGGAGGCCAATGAGCAGTTCTTC,CASRGEANEQFF
TRBV7-9,.,TRBJ1-1,.,TGTGCCAGCAGCCCTAGACAGGCGGAGAACACTGAAGCTTTCTTT,CASSPRQAENTEAFF
TRBV4-3,.,TRBJ1-3,TRBD1,TGCGCCAGCAGCCAAGATCGGGACAGCTCTGGAAACACCATATATTTT,CASSQDRDSSGNTIYF
TRBV2,few,TRBJ1-4,TRBD1,TGTGCCAGCGGTGGACAGGGTGAAAAACTGTTTTTT,CASGGQGEKLFF
TRBV7-6,.,TRBJ1-1,.,TGTGCCAGCAGCCCTGACATCGCCACTGAAGCTTTCTTT,CASSPDIATEAFF
TRBV29-1,.,TRBJ2-7,.,TGCAGCGTTGAAGAGGGGATGCCCCCCTACGAGCAGTACTTC,CSVEEGMPPYEQYF
TRBV5-1,few,TRBJ2-5,.,TGCGCCAGCAGCCCTGCTAGCCTGGAGACCCAGTACTTC,CASSPASLETQYF
TRBV5-1,.,TRBJ2-3,TRBD2,TGCGCCAGCAGCTTCAGCGGGAGGTCTTCCACAGATACGCAGTATTTT,CASSFSGRSSTDTQYF
TRBV21-1,.,TRBJ1-2,.,TGTGCCAGCTTAATTTCCGGGACAGGGGTATGGGGCTACACCTTC,CASLISGTGVWGYTF
TRBV2,.,TRBJ2-3,.,TGTGCCAGCAGTGAATACCGGGGACGGGATACGCAGTATTTT,CASSEYRGRDTQYF
TRBV27,once,TRBJ2-7,TRBD2,TGTGCCAGCAGCCAACTAGCGGGAGGTCGGTCCTACGAGCAGTACTTC,CASSQLAGGRSYEQYF
TRBV5-1,once,TRBJ1-2,.,TGCGCCAGCAGCTTGTTACAGAACTATGGCTACACCTTC,CASSLLQNYGYTF
TRBV7-2,.,TRBJ1-1,.,TGTGCCAGCAGCTTAGCGCCGGTGATGAACACTGAAGCTTTCTTT,CASSLAPVMNTEAFF
TRBV5-1,.,TRBJ1-3,.,TGCGCCAGCAGCTTGCTGGGGACTCTGGGAAACACCATATATTTT,CASSLLGTLGNTIYF
TRBV6-5,.,TRBJ1-1,TRBD1,TGTGCCAGCAGTTACTCGCCAGGGGGGCCTCTTGAAGCTTTCTTT,CASSYSPGGPLEAFF